This passage covers 26 T cell receptor beta chains from one sample sequenced in a study of neurological immune-mediated disorders. A single record per CDR3 protein comes from TCRdb applying MiXCR to the 5' RACE reads. Of around 51,000 distinct CDR3 sequences detected, approximately 11% appear once; the ten largest clones hold about 10%. Time point defined: longitudinal time-point 3. The sequenced material came from PBMCs. These receptors all come from a male donor with HTLV-1-associated myelopathy (HAM/TSP).

Many counts were recorded for this clonotype. The V and J genes are TRBV5-1 and TRBJ1-2; D is perhaps TRBD1 (5 bases). Trimming left V 3 bases short and J 3 bases short, with 15 bases between. There are 15 residues in the CDR3. The germline CDR1 and CDR2 sequences are SGHRS and YFSETQ. CDR3 DNA: TGCGCCAGCAGCTCCGGGACGGAAACCTACTATGGCTACACCTTC. Its translation is CASSSGTETYYGYTF.

This clonotype has at least ten counts. The rearrangement joins TRBV19 to TRBJ2-1, with a possible D match to TRBD2 (5 bases). The CDR3 is 15 residues long. The germline gives CDR1 LNHDA, CDR2 SQIVND (reference sequence). Trimming cost V 1 base and J 6 bases, with 13 bases left between them. The CDR3 spells CASSIGELELNEQFF. Written as DNA, the CDR3 is TGTGCCAGTAGTATAGGGGAACTAGAGCTCAATGAGCAGTTCTTC.

This clonotype was detected ten times or more. The rearrangement uses TRBV20-1 and TRBJ1-5; no clear D gene. This CDR3 is built from 14 residues. V gave up 6 bases and J gave up 1 base, with 13 bases separating them. Germline V gene sequence: CDR1 DFQATT, CDR2 SNEGSKA (reference sequence). The CDR3 bases are TGCAGTGCAACGAGTGGGCTAAGCAATCAGCCCCAGCATTTT. Translating it yields CSATSGLSNQPQHF.

A remark on this clonotype: The junction and the germline gene differ at one end; a read error may be behind it. The chain combines TRBV6-1 with TRBJ1-1; D remains unclear. Germline lookup yields CDR1 MNHNS and CDR2 SASEGT. There are 12 residues in the CDR3. This CDR3 reads CAASSGSTEAFF. CDR3 DNA: TGTGCCGCATCATCGGGGAGCACTGAAGCTTTTTTT.

Ten or more counts support this clonotype. This chain joins TRBV4-3 and TRBJ2-7; D might be TRBD2 (7 bases). This CDR3 comprises 15 residues. V was shortened by 1 base and J by 4 bases, with 14 bases between the two germline ends. Germline values: CDR1 LGHNA, CDR2 YSLEER. CDR3: CASSQGAGASYEQYF. CDR3 bases: TGCGCCAGCAGCCAAGGGGCGGGGGCCTCTTACGAGCAGTACTTC.

This clonotype was seen more than once but under ten times. CDR3 protein: CASSRVGQGSPGANVLTF. The CDR3 DNA is TGTGCCAGCAGTCGTGTCGGACAGGGTTCCCCTGGGGCCAACGTCCTGACTTTC. The chain recombines TRBV6-4 with TRBJ2-6; 8 nucleotides line up with TRBD1. CDR1 and CDR2 from the germline V gene are MRHNA and SNTAGT. After removal of 5 bases from V and 2 bases from J, the junction contained 11 bases not matched to a gene. This CDR3 spans 18 amino acids.

This clonotype was seen at least ten times. The gene calls are TRBV7-8 and TRBJ2-7; D might be TRBD1 or TRBD2, each matching 5 bases. The CDR3 consists of 14 residues. V gave up 5 bases and J gave up 6 bases, with 17 bases separating them. Germline loops: CDR1 SGHVS, CDR2 FQNEAQ. The CDR3 nucleotides are TGTGCCAGCAGCGCCGGGACCGACCTCAGCGAGCAGTACTTC. It translates to CASSAGTDLSEQYF. Full variable domain (missing parts from reference TRBV7-8 and TRBJ2-7): GAGVSQSPRYKVAKRGQDVALRCDPISGHVSLFWYQQALGQGPEFLTYFQNEAQLDKSGLPSDRFFAERPEGSVSTLKIQRTQQEDSAVYLCASSAGTDLSEQYFGPGTRLTVT.

The gene calls are TRBV20-1 and TRBJ1-1, with 7 nucleotides matching TRBD1. The CDR3 contains 14 residues. Trimming took 5 bases from V and 4 from J; bases not matched to a gene: 10. CDR1 DFQATT and CDR2 SNEGSKA come from the germline V gene (reference sequence). The CDR3 bases are TGCAGTGCTTCACAAAACAGGGGAGGCACTGAAGCTTTCTTT. Encoded protein: CSASQNRGGTEAFF.

This clonotype was found many times. The CDR3 nucleotides are TGCAGCGTACGACTAGCGGGGGGCACAGATACGCAGTATTTT. This codes for CSVRLAGGTDTQYF. The chain recombines TRBV29-1 with TRBJ2-3, with TRBD2 matching over 12 bases. Germline V gene data show CDR1 as SQVTM and CDR2 as ANQGSEA. This CDR3 has 14 amino acids. The trim removed 6 bases at V and 1 base at J, leaving 2 bases unmatched.

This clonotype has ten or more counts. The rearrangement joins TRBV18 to TRBJ2-7; D is possibly TRBD1 or TRBD2 (5 bases each). From germline, CDR1 is KGHSH and CDR2 LQKENI. The V and J ends lost 5 bases and 6 bases respectively, with 14 bases between them. This CDR3 region has 13 residues. The CDR3 coding sequence is TGTGCCAGCTCATTCCAGGGAGCTACCGAGCAGTACTTC. It codes for CASSFQGATEQYF.

This clonotype showed up many times. The J gene is TRBJ1-2, the V gene TRBV28; the D gene is possibly TRBD1 (5 bases). V lost 7 bases and J lost 4, with 16 bases in between. Germline V CDR1 and CDR2: MDHEN, SYDVKM. This CDR3 spans 14 amino acids. The CDR3 nucleotides read TGTGCCAGCACTACGCAGGGAGTTATCTATGGCTACACCTTC. The encoded protein is CASTTQGVIYGYTF.

The chain uses TRBV12-3 or TRBV12-4 and TRBJ1-5; D remains ambiguous. With 1 base removed from V and 0 bases from J, the gap between germline ends came to 7 bases. There are 15 residues in the CDR3. CDR3 region: CASSLDGISNQPQHF. The CDR3 nucleotides read TGTGCCAGCAGTTTAGACGGAATTAGCAATCAGCCCCAGCATTTT.

This clonotype came up many times. The CDR3 DNA reads TGTGCCAGCAGTAACACCCTGAACACTGAAGCTTTCTTT. Amino acids: CASSNTLNTEAFF. The genes are TRBV6-5 and TRBJ1-1; unclear D gene. Trimming stripped 5 bases from V and 0 bases from J, with 7 bases between. Germline lookup yields CDR1 MNHEY and CDR2 SVGAGI. There are 13 residues in the CDR3.

This sequence joins TRBV7-2 and TRBJ1-1; D unresolved. The CDR3 has 14 residues. The germline V and J ends were trimmed by 1 base and 5 bases, with 11 bases remaining between them. From germline, CDR1 is SGHTA and CDR2 FQGNSA. The DNA for the CDR3 is TGTGCCAGCAGCTTAGAACACCAGTCTACTGAAGCTTTCTTT. As protein: CASSLEHQSTEAFF.

This clonotype was seen ten or more times. The J gene is TRBJ2-5, the V gene TRBV20-1; TRBD1 or TRBD2 may be the D gene (7 bases each). The germline V gene has CDR1 DFQATT and CDR2 SNEGSKA (reference sequence). The V gene lost 5 bases and the J gene lost 2 bases, with 15 bases spanning the gap. The CDR3 consists of 14 residues. CDR3 sequence (DNA): TGCAGTGCTTGCAGGGGGGGGTTTCAAGAGACCCAGTACTTC. Translating gives CSACRGGFQETQYF.

This clonotype was counted ten times or more. J is TRBJ2-5 and V is TRBV20-1; D is uncertain. The CDR3 length is 14 residues. The germline V and J ends were trimmed by 0 bases and 2 bases, with 10 bases remaining between them. CDR1 is DFQATT and CDR2 is SNEGSKA in the germline V gene (reference sequence). The CDR3 nucleotides are TGCAGTGCTAGAGAATGGCAGGAGCAAGAGACCCAGTACTTC. It codes for CSAREWQEQETQYF.

This clonotype was seen ten or more times. The gene calls are TRBV28 and TRBJ2-3; D remains ambiguous. The CDR3 runs to 14 residues. Trimming removed 8 bases from V and 6 bases from J, with 18 bases in between. Germline V gene data show CDR1 as MDHEN and CDR2 as SYDVKM. CDR3 amino acids: CASGPRDGVDTQYF. The CDR3 nucleotides are TGTGCCAGCGGCCCCCGCGATGGTGTGGATACGCAGTATTTT.

This clonotype has a count of ten or more. The V call is TRBV9, the J call TRBJ2-7; D unresolved. With 0 bases removed from V and 0 bases from J, the gap between germline ends came to 10 bases. The CDR3 contains 15 residues. Germline V gene lookup returns CDR1 SGDLS and CDR2 YYNGEE. DNA for the CDR3: TGTGCCAGCAGCGTAGGGGCAGTGAGCTCCTACGAGCAGTACTTC. Residues: CASSVGAVSSYEQYF.

This clonotype was observed at least ten times. This chain uses TRBV20-1 with TRBJ2-7; D possibly uses TRBD1 or TRBD2 (6 bases each). V lost 2 bases and J 4 bases, leaving 15 bases between the germline ends. Germline V gene sequence: CDR1 DFQATT, CDR2 SNEGSKA (reference sequence). CDR3 size: 14 residues. CDR3 nucleotides: TGCAGTGCTAGAACCGGACGGGGGCTTTACGAGCAGTACTTC. Its protein product is CSARTGRGLYEQYF.

This clonotype was counted many times. This chain joins TRBV6-5 and TRBJ1-6; 7 positions match TRBD1. CDR3 length equals 17 residues. V dropped 0 bases and J dropped 5; count of bases not matched to a gene: 7. CDR1 is MNHEY, CDR2 SVGAGI, per germline. The CDR3 protein is CASSYSIGGYDNSPLHF. The CDR3 DNA follows: TGTGCCAGCAGTTACTCGATAGGGGGCTACGATAATTCACCCCTCCACTTT.

This clonotype was observed at least ten times. V is TRBV20-1 and J is TRBJ1-1; the D gene is possibly TRBD1 (6 bases). CDR3 length: 13 residues. CDR1 DFQATT and CDR2 SNEGSKA come from the germline V gene (reference sequence). With 0 bases removed from V and 4 bases from J, the gap between germline ends came to 9 bases. CDR3 region: CSARDGGRTEAFF. CDR3 DNA: TGCAGTGCTAGAGATGGGGGGCGCACTGAAGCTTTCTTT.

The chain is built from TRBV20-1 and TRBJ2-1, with TRBD1 as a possible D gene (6 bases). From germline, CDR1 is DFQATT and CDR2 SNEGSKA (reference sequence). The ends were cut back, 4 bases at V and 6 bases at J, with 16 bases in the middle. CDR3 length: 14 amino acids. The CDR3 DNA reads as TGCAGTGCTAACCCATTGGCAGGGGTCAATGAGCAGTTCTTC. Residues: CSANPLAGVNEQFF.

This clonotype was detected many times. The chain is built from TRBV7-2 and TRBJ1-2, with TRBD1 as a possible D gene (5 bases). Deletions cut 3 bases from V and 1 base from J, with 9 bases between. The CDR3 length is 14 residues. Germline assignment: CDR1 SGHTA and CDR2 FQGNSA. The CDR3 bases are TGTGCCAGCAGCTTTTCAGGGAATAACTATGGCTACACCTTC. This codes for CASSFSGNNYGYTF. The full variable domain, with the rest looked up from reference TRBV7-2 and TRBJ1-2, is GAGVSQSPSNKVTEKGKDVELRCDPISGHTALYWYRQSLGQGLEFLIYFQGNSAPDKSGLPSDRFSAERTGGSVSTLTIQRTQQEDSAVYLCASSFSGNNYGYTFGSGTRLTVV.

This clonotype was seen at least ten times. The J gene is TRBJ2-7, the V gene TRBV3-1; D remains unclear. The CDR3 consists of 13 residues. Trimming pared 1 base from V and 1 base from J, leaving 5 bases between. CDR1 is LGHDT, CDR2 YNNKEL, per germline (reference sequence). CDR3 loop: CASSQVGSYEQYF. In nucleotides, the CDR3 is TGTGCCAGCAGCCAAGTAGGTTCCTACGAGCAGTACTTC.

Only one count was recorded for this clonotype. This sequence may be a read error, since a much larger clone differs from it by one base. J is TRBJ2-1 and V is TRBV6-1; 8 nucleotides match TRBD1. The J segment lost 6 bases and the V segment lost 6 bases, leaving 10 bases of the junction unmatched. Germline V gene sequence: CDR1 MNHNS, CDR2 SASEGT. The CDR3 extends over 15 amino acids. CDR3 DNA: TGTGCCAGCAGGGGAGTATTGGACAGGGCCAATGAGCAGTTCTTC. Its translation: CASRGVLDRANEQFF.

This clonotype occurred many times. The chain has TRBV11-1 and TRBJ2-7; TRBD1 matches at 7 bases. V lost 5 bases to trimming and J lost 2 bases; unmatched junction nucleotides: 3. Germline loops: CDR1 SGHAT, CDR2 FQDESV (reference sequence). This CDR3 is built from 13 residues. CDR3 sequence reads: CASSLTGTYEQYF. The CDR3 DNA reads TGTGCCAGCAGCCTGACAGGGACCTACGAGCAGTACTTC.